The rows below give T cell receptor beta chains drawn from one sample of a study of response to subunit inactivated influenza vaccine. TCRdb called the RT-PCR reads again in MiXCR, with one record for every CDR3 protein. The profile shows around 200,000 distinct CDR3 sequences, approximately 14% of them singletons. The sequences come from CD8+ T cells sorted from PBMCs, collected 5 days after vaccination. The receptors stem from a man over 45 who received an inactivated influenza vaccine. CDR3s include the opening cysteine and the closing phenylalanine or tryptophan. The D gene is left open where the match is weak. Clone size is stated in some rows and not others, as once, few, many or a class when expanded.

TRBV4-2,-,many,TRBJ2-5,CASSQNDGLETQYF,TGTGCCAGCAGCCAAAATGACGGATTGGAGACCCAGTACTTC
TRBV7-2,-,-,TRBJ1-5,CASSLGVSGSQPQHF,TGTGCCAGCAGCTTAGGCGTCTCAGGATCTCAGCCCCAGCATTTT
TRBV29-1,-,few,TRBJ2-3,CSVEGSDSDTQYF,TGCAGCGTGGAGGGGTCAGATTCAGATACGCAGTATTTT
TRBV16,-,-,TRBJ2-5,CASSQSEVKETQYF,TGTGCCAGCAGCCAATCAGAGGTTAAAGAGACCCAGTACTTC
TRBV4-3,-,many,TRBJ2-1,CASSHGAHNEQFF,TGCGCCAGCAGCCACGGGGCTCACAATGAGCAGTTCTTC
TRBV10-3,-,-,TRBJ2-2,CAIRDTEGLSDVTGELFF,TGTGCCATCAGGGATACTGAGGGGCTCAGCGACGTCACCGGGGAGCTGTTTTTT
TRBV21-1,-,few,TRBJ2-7,CASSIPGQMSREYEQYF,TGTGCCAGCAGCATCCCGGGACAGATGAGCCGCGAGTACGAGCAGTACTTC
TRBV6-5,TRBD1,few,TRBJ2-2,CASSSTLGQGAWTGELFF,TGTGCCAGCAGTTCGACGCTCGGACAGGGGGCTTGGACCGGGGAGCTGTTTTTT
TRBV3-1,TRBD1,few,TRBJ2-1,CASGQGAWDEQFF,TGTGCCAGCGGGCAGGGGGCTTGGGATGAGCAGTTCTTC
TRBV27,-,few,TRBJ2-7,CASSLAGDTYEQYF,TGTGCCAGCAGTTTGGCAGGGGATACCTACGAGCAGTACTTC